This entry lists 16 T cell receptor beta chains sequenced from one sample in a study of T-cell reconstitution after alpha-beta-depleted transplantation in children. Preparing the TCRbeta library involved the use of unique molecular identifiers. Each CDR3 protein is one row after TCRdb ran MiXCR on the PCR reads. The sample lists some 550,000 distinct CDR3 sequences, about 17% occurring once. This material consisted of PBMCs from the stem cell graft donor, taken from the stem cell graft. The receptors were sampled from a human donor who donated a stem cell graft to a child with acute lymphoblastic leukemia.

Only a few counts were recorded for this clonotype. The CDR3 loop is CASSRGGAYEQYF. The CDR3 nucleotides read TGTGCCAGCAGCCGCGGGGGGGCCTACGAGCAGTACTTC. The V gene is TRBV7-9, the J gene TRBJ2-7; 9 bases are shared with TRBD2. Germline V gives CDR1 SEHNR, CDR2 FQNEAQ (reference sequence). V shed 5 bases, J shed 2 bases, and the junction held 1 base outside the gene matches. CDR3 length: 13 residues.

This chain uses TRBV27 with TRBJ2-7; 8 positions match TRBD2. Trimming took 1 base from V and 0 from J; bases not matched to a gene: 5. Germline V CDR1 and CDR2: MNHEY, SMNVEV (reference sequence). This CDR3 has 16 amino acids. The CDR3 spells CASSLYASGSSYEQYF. The CDR3 DNA reads as TGTGCCAGCAGTTTATACGCTAGCGGGTCCTCCTACGAGCAGTACTTC.

The gene calls are TRBV29-1 and TRBJ2-2; D gene unclear. V was trimmed by 5 bases and J by 3 bases, leaving 10 bases between them. This CDR3 region has 13 residues. Germline lookup yields CDR1 SQVTM and CDR2 ANQGSEA. CDR3 sequence reads: CSVSELHTGELFF. The CDR3 DNA reads TGCAGCGTTTCGGAACTTCACACCGGGGAGCTGTTTTTT.

This clonotype was observed a few times. The V call is TRBV21-1, the J call TRBJ2-3; the table's D call, TRBD2, has no DNA check behind it. TRBV21-1 is designated a pseudogene. The CDR3 is made up of 18 amino acids. The CDR3: CASSKDRGLAGGTDTQYF. In nucleotides, the CDR3 is TGTGCCAGCAGCAAAGATAGGGGACTAGCGGGGGGCACAGATACGCAGTATTTT.

The chain employs TRBV11-2 and TRBJ2-1, with 11 bases aligning to TRBD2. Unmatched junction bases numbered 7, after V lost 5 bases and J lost 7 bases. This CDR3 is 15 amino acids long. The germline gives CDR1 SGHAT, CDR2 FQNNGV. CDR3 nucleotide sequence: TGTGCCAGCAGCCACTATAGCGGGAGGGTAAATGAGCAGTTCTTC. Residues: CASSHYSGRVNEQFF.

A few counts support this clonotype. The chain is built from TRBV5-6 and TRBJ1-5; D remains unclear. The V gene's germline CDR1 is SGHDT and CDR2 YYEEEE. The CDR3 has 13 amino acids. The V end was cut by 2 bases, the J end by 3 bases, with 6 bases between. The CDR3 here is CASSFEPNQPQHF. The CDR3 bases are TGTGCCAGCAGCTTTGAACCCAATCAGCCCCAGCATTTT. Looking up the rest from reference TRBV5-6 and TRBJ1-5 gives the full variable domain: DAGVTQSPTHLIKTRGQQVTLRCSPKSGHDTVSWYQQALGQGPQFIFQYYEEEERQRGNFPDRFSGHQFPNYSSELNVNALLLGDSALYLCASSFEPNQPQHFGDGTRLSIL.

CDR3 sequence: CASSRAPGGDYNEQFF. CDR3 sequence (DNA): TGTGCCAGCAGTAGGGCCCCAGGGGGAGATTACAATGAGCAGTTCTTC. The chain uses TRBV6-5 and TRBJ2-1; TRBD1 matches at 7 bases. Germline CDR1 MNHEY, CDR2 SVGAGI. The trim removed 5 bases at V and 4 bases at J, leaving 11 bases unmatched. The CDR3 extends over 16 amino acids.

This clonotype was detected ten times or more. The chain carries TRBV12-3 or TRBV12-4 and TRBJ1-2; unclear D gene. The CDR3 spans 13 residues. V was shortened by 6 bases and J by 4 bases, with 12 bases between the two germline ends. CDR3 region: CASSPRVSYGYTF. The DNA for the CDR3 is TGTGCCAGCAGCCCGAGAGTTTCCTATGGCTACACCTTC.

This clonotype was recorded many times. V gene TRBV20-1 combines with J gene TRBJ2-7, with TRBD1 matching over 8 bases. V shed 3 bases, J shed 0 bases, and the junction held 7 bases outside the gene matches. The CDR3 spans 15 residues. Germline loops: CDR1 DFQATT, CDR2 SNEGSKA (reference sequence). CDR3 region: CSASYPGGFSYEQYF. DNA of the CDR3: TGCAGTGCTAGTTACCCAGGGGGCTTCTCCTACGAGCAGTACTTC.

This clonotype was seen a few times. The junction departs from the called germline gene at one end, perhaps through a read error. The genes are TRBV3-1 and TRBJ2-7, with D perhaps being TRBD1 or TRBD2 (6 bases each). The germline V gene has CDR1 LGHDT and CDR2 YNNKEL (reference sequence). This CDR3 comprises 16 residues. The CDR3, as DNA: TGTGCCAGCAGCAAAGATTGGGGGGCAGCCGCCTACGAGCAGTACTTC. Encoded protein: CASSKDWGAAAYEQYF.

This clonotype came up a few times. The V and J genes are TRBV24-1 and TRBJ1-2; D unresolved. This CDR3 has 14 amino acids. V was shortened by 0 bases and J by 8 bases, with 12 bases between the two germline ends. From germline, CDR1 is KGHDR and CDR2 SFDVKD. The CDR3 DNA reads TGTGCCACCAGTGATTTGATCCCGGGAAGCGGCTACACCTTC. It encodes CATSDLIPGSGYTF.

The rearrangement links TRBV7-9 to TRBJ1-5; D perhaps matches TRBD1 (5 bases). This CDR3 has 15 residues. Germline V gene sequence: CDR1 SEHNR, CDR2 FQNEAQ (reference sequence). Trimming cost V 1 base and J 5 bases, with 12 bases left between them. CDR3: CASSLGLGVDQPQHF. CDR3 bases: TGTGCCAGCAGCTTAGGTTTAGGGGTAGATCAGCCCCAGCATTTT.

V is TRBV29-1 and J is TRBJ2-2, with D maybe TRBD1 (6 bases). The CDR3 is made up of 13 amino acids. Germline V gene lookup returns CDR1 SQVTM and CDR2 ANQGSEA. Trimming took off 7 bases at V and 3 bases at J, with 12 bases between the two ends. In nucleotides, the CDR3 is TGCAGCGCGCACAGGGCGGACACCGGGGAGCTGTTTTTT. Amino acids: CSAHRADTGELFF.

The genes are TRBV29-1 and TRBJ2-3; D is perhaps TRBD1 or TRBD2 (5 bases each). Germline CDR1 SQVTM, CDR2 ANQGSEA. V lost 4 bases and J 0 bases, leaving 23 bases between the germline ends. The CDR3 is made up of 18 amino acids. The CDR3 loop reads CSVVKWRKGATSTDTQYF. The CDR3 DNA sequence: TGCAGCGTTGTGAAATGGAGGAAAGGGGCGACCAGCACAGATACGCAGTATTTT.

The chain joins TRBV6-5 to TRBJ1-4; D is unclear. CDR1 is MNHEY, CDR2 SVGAGI, per germline. Trimming removed 2 bases at V and 8 bases at J, with 9 bases between. The CDR3 is made up of 13 amino acids. This CDR3 is CASSYPSREKLFF. The CDR3 region has the DNA TGTGCCAGCAGTTACCCCTCTCGGGAAAAACTGTTTTTT.

The chain joins TRBV13 to TRBJ2-3, with D perhaps matching TRBD2 (6 bases). CDR1 and CDR2 (germline): PRHDT, FYEKMQ (reference sequence). V dropped 4 bases and J dropped 4 bases, with 15 bases sitting between them. The length of the CDR3 is 15 residues. This CDR3 is CASSSGGYPPDTQYF. As DNA, the CDR3 is TGTGCCAGCAGCTCCGGAGGGTATCCCCCAGATACGCAGTATTTT.